This TCR beta chain was identified in a study of tumor-infiltrating lymphocytes in localized non-small cell lung cancer. Study-level findings and limits: Different pieces of the same tissue were used for each assay. TCRbeta sequencing showed higher T cell infiltration in tumors than uninvolved lung.

V lost 1 base, J lost 7 bases, and 11 bases lay in between. The CDR3 consists of 13 residues. The germline V gene has CDR1 SGHVS and CDR2 FNYEAQ. The assay was immunoSEQ multiplex PCR, and TCRdb's table has in-frame clones only and misses some. The table shows about 9,300 clones, with around three quarters occurring only once. Concerning this clone itself: Its cognate antigen is unknown.

The sequencing sample was made of uninvolved lung tissue not adjacent to the tumor. The receptor was isolated from a human donor with non-small cell lung cancer. The J gene is TRBJ2-7, the V gene TRBV7-6, with D possibly TRBD1 on 6 matching bases. The CDR3 spells CASSLGGLREQYF. CDR3 DNA sequence: TGTGCCAGCAGCTTAGGGGGGCTGAGAGAGCAGTACTTC. Full variable domain (missing parts from reference TRBV7-6 and TRBJ2-7): GAGVSQSPRYKVTKRGQDVALRCDPISGHVSLYWYRQALGQGPEFLTYFNYEAQQDKSGLPNDRFSAERPEGSISTLTIQRTEQRDSAMYRCASSLGGLREQYFGPGTRLTVT.